Following are 26 T cell receptor beta chains from one sample sequenced in a study of T cell repertoires in cytomegalovirus infection. TCRdb independently ran MiXCR on the reads; one entry per CDR3 protein. The data show 450,000 to 550,000 distinct CDR3 sequences, approximately 15% seen once. The material sequenced was CD8+ T cells from PBMCs. The receptors shown here come from a human donor in good health (CMV status not recorded). Some clones in this sample may be carry-over from other donors' samples.

V is TRBV19 and J is TRBJ2-7; tentatively, D is TRBD1 or TRBD2 (5 bases each). Trimming took 5 bases from V and 4 from J, leaving 15 bases between them. This CDR3 is 14 amino acids long. The germline V gene has CDR1 LNHDA and CDR2 SQIVND (reference sequence). The CDR3: CASSFSGRQYEQYF. CDR3 nucleotides: TGTGCCAGTAGTTTCTCGGGACGGCAATACGAGCAGTACTTC.

This clonotype appeared many times. This chain links TRBV10-3 with TRBJ1-2, with 8 bases fitting TRBD1. J was trimmed by 6 bases and V by 4 bases; bases with no gene match: 7. Per the germline V gene, CDR1 is ENHRY and CDR2 is SYGVKD. The CDR3 is 14 residues long. CDR3 in DNA: TGTGCCATCAGTGGGTCGACAGGGGAAGATGGCTACACCTTC. Protein product: CAISGSTGEDGYTF.

The chain couples TRBV5-4 to TRBJ2-1; TRBD2 aligns across 8 bases. CDR3 size: 16 residues. Looked up from germline, CDR1 is SGHNT and CDR2 is YYREEE (reference sequence). V lost 3 bases, J lost 5 bases, and 10 bases stayed unmatched. In DNA form, the CDR3 reads TGTGCCAGCAGCTGGAAGCGGGAGAGATTGCACAATGAGCAGTTCTTC. Residues: CASSWKRERLHNEQFF.

This chain uses TRBV6-2 or TRBV6-3 with TRBJ2-2; 7 bases align to TRBD2. This CDR3 region has 19 residues. Germline lookup yields CDR1 MNHEY and CDR2 SVGEGT. V was pared by 6 bases and J by 0 bases, with 16 bases of the junction left unmatched. The CDR3 region has the DNA TGTGCCAGCAGGGCGTGGACTAAGCGGGACCTCACGAACACCGGGGAGCTGTTTTTT. This codes for CASRAWTKRDLTNTGELFF.

This clonotype was detected ten times or more. The gene calls are TRBV15 and TRBJ2-1; D gene ambiguous. The CDR3 length is 14 residues. The germline gives CDR1 LNHNV, CDR2 YYDKDF (reference sequence). V lost 8 bases and J lost 7, with 18 bases in between. The CDR3 nucleotides read TGTGCCACCGCGGAGCTGGAGTTGGGGAATGAGCAGTTCTTC. Amino acids: CATAELELGNEQFF.

In the case of this clonotype: A read error may produce the germline difference seen at one junction end. The chain uses TRBV4-1 and TRBJ2-1, with TRBD2 identical over 9 bases. CDR3 length: 14 residues. CDR1 and CDR2 (germline): MGHRA, YSYEKL. Written as DNA, the CDR3 is TGCGCCAGCAGCCTGCGGGGGGGGGACAATGTGCAGTTCTTC. Encoded protein: CASSLRGGDNVQFF.

This clonotype was recorded many times. The chain has TRBV7-9 and TRBJ2-5; perhaps D is TRBD1 or TRBD2 (5 bases each). Germline V lookup: CDR1 SEHNR, CDR2 FQNEAQ (reference sequence). The CDR3 spans 14 residues. V was trimmed by 5 bases and J by 3 bases, leaving 13 bases between them. The CDR3 DNA sequence: TGTGCCAGCAGCGCCTCATTGGGGGAAGAGACCCAGTACTTC. This encodes CASSASLGEETQYF.

The chain combines TRBV4-1 with TRBJ2-7; TRBD2 matches 10 bases. Germline lookup yields CDR1 MGHRA and CDR2 YSYEKL. This CDR3 has 18 amino acids. J was trimmed by 4 bases and V by 2 bases; bases with no gene match: 14. Here the CDR3 DNA reads TGCGCCAGCAGCCAACCCCGGTGGGGTAGCGGGGGGAGTTACGAGCAGTACTTC. Its translation: CASSQPRWGSGGSYEQYF.

This clonotype was seen repeatedly, ten times or more. The rearrangement links TRBV7-9 to TRBJ1-2, with 12 bases matching TRBD1. CDR1 and CDR2 from the germline V gene are SEHNR and FQNEAQ (reference sequence). CDR3 length: 17 amino acids. V lost 5 bases, J lost 5 bases, and 12 bases stayed unmatched. For the CDR3, the DNA is TGTGCCAGCAGCCCAGCGGGACAGGGGGCGCGTGGTTATGGCTACACCTTC. Its protein is CASSPAGQGARGYGYTF.

This clonotype was seen ten or more times. The gene calls are TRBV7-9 and TRBJ2-1; 9 bases map to TRBD1. Looked up from germline, CDR1 is SEHNR and CDR2 is FQNEAQ (reference sequence). The CDR3 consists of 14 residues. Trimming took 5 bases from V and 7 from J; bases not matched to a gene: 6. CDR3 coding DNA: TGTGCCAGCAGCCGCGACAGGGGGTGGAATGAGCAGTTCTTC. This encodes CASSRDRGWNEQFF. Variable domain in full (rest from reference TRBV7-9 and TRBJ2-1): DTGVSQNPRHKITKRGQNVTFRCDPISEHNRLYWYRQTLGQGPEFLTYFQNEAQLEKSRLLSDRFSAERPKGSFSTLEIQRTEQGDSAMYLCASSRDRGWNEQFFGPGTRLTVL.

The sample holds many counts of this clonotype. The rearrangement joins TRBV7-6 to TRBJ1-6; TRBD1 might be the D (6 bases). The ends were cut back, 0 bases at V and 7 bases at J, with 19 bases in the middle. The CDR3 sequence is 18 residues long. CDR1 and CDR2 (germline): SGHVS, FNYEAQ. DNA for the CDR3: TGTGCCAGCAGCTTAGCTGTGGGGGCCCCGCTACGAAATTCACCCCTCCACTTT. Translating gives CASSLAVGAPLRNSPLHF.

This chain connects TRBV6-1 to TRBJ2-1, with TRBD1 as a possible D gene (5 bases). With 7 bases removed from V and 3 bases from J, the gap between germline ends came to 16 bases. Germline V gene sequence: CDR1 MNHNS, CDR2 SASEGT. CDR3 size: 15 residues. CDR3 sequence reads: CASIPHQGFYNEQFF. CDR3 sequence (DNA): TGTGCCAGCATCCCCCATCAGGGCTTCTACAATGAGCAGTTCTTC.

In this sample, this clonotype turned up a few times. The gene calls are TRBV20-1 and TRBJ2-1, with a possible D match to TRBD2 (6 bases). V lost 7 bases, J lost 6 bases, and 22 bases lay in between. The CDR3 runs to 15 residues. Germline CDR1 reads DFQATT; CDR2 reads SNEGSKA (reference sequence). The chain's CDR3 is CSGFDSPGLLNEQFF. The CDR3 region has the DNA TGCAGTGGCTTCGACAGTCCGGGACTGCTCAATGAGCAGTTCTTC.

The V call is TRBV20-1, the J call TRBJ2-7; 11 nucleotides line up with TRBD1. Germline trimming cut 5 bases from V and 6 bases from J; bases unmatched to any gene: 15. CDR3 length: 16 residues. The germline V gene has CDR1 DFQATT and CDR2 SNEGSKA (reference sequence). CDR3 loop: CSASTYLGQGASEQYF. CDR3 nucleotide sequence: TGCAGTGCTTCCACATATCTTGGACAGGGGGCGTCCGAGCAGTACTTC.

This clonotype showed up many times. The rearrangement joins TRBV7-3 to TRBJ2-5; a possible D gene is TRBD2 (5 bases). The V gene lost 2 bases and the J gene lost 1 base, with 14 bases spanning the gap. Germline CDR1 is SGHTA and CDR2 is FQGTGA. This CDR3 region has 16 residues. CDR3 nucleotides: TGTGCCAGCAGCTTAGTAGCCCCGGCGGGCCAAGAGACCCAGTACTTC. It encodes CASSLVAPAGQETQYF.

The chain carries TRBV6-1 and TRBJ1-1; a possible D gene is TRBD1 (6 bases). Per germline, CDR1 MNHNS and CDR2 SASEGT. V was pared by 5 bases and J by 3 bases, with 13 bases between. The CDR3 has 14 residues. The CDR3 spells CASSLQGGYTEAFF. Here the CDR3 DNA reads TGTGCCAGCAGTTTACAGGGAGGATACACTGAAGCTTTCTTT.

This clonotype was recorded a few times. This could be a read error, since a much larger clone is one nucleotide away. This CDR3 reads CASTTGGEQFF. CDR3 bases: TGTGCCAGCACCACTGGGGGTGAGCAGTTCTTC. The chain couples TRBV7-9 to TRBJ2-1, with D tentatively TRBD1 or TRBD2 (5 bases each). CDR3 length equals 11 residues. The V end was cut by 7 bases, the J end by 9 bases, with 10 bases between. Germline V gives CDR1 SEHNR, CDR2 FQNEAQ (reference sequence).

This clonotype was seen a few times. The chain is built from TRBV29-1 and TRBJ1-2; 7 nucleotides agree with TRBD1. V shed 4 bases, J shed 2 bases, and the junction held 4 bases outside the gene matches. CDR1 and CDR2 (germline): SQVTM, ANQGSEA. The CDR3 runs to 13 residues. The chain's CDR3 is CSVGVQGNYGYTF. In nucleotides, the CDR3 is TGCAGCGTTGGAGTACAGGGGAACTATGGCTACACCTTC.

This clonotype was found a few times. The chain couples TRBV6-1 to TRBJ1-5; 12 bases line up with TRBD1. After removal of 1 base from V and 6 bases from J, the junction contained 7 bases not matched to a gene. The CDR3 length is 17 residues. Germline V lookup: CDR1 MNHNS, CDR2 SASEGT. CDR3 protein: CASSEVPGQGAGQPQHF. CDR3 bases: TGTGCCAGCAGTGAAGTCCCGGGACAGGGGGCCGGTCAGCCCCAGCATTTT.

The chain uses TRBV7-4 and TRBJ1-1; 10 nucleotides match TRBD1. Germline CDR1 SGHVT, CDR2 SQSDAQ. CDR3 length equals 16 residues. V was clipped by 5 bases and J by 6 bases; unmatched bases: 12. The CDR3 nucleotides read TGTGCCAGCAGCGCCGGGACAGGGGAGAGGACGGCTGAAGCTTTCTTT. Its protein is CASSAGTGERTAEAFF.

CDR3 sequence: CASGLGQLNEKLFF. As DNA, the CDR3 is TGTGCTAGTGGTTTGGGCCAGCTTAATGAAAAACTGTTTTTT. This chain uses TRBV12-5 with TRBJ1-4, with unresolved D. This CDR3 has 14 residues. Trimming shortened V by 1 base and J by 4 bases, and 7 bases separated the two germline ends. The germline CDR1 and CDR2 sequences are LGHNT and FRNRAP. The whole variable domain, remainder taken from reference TRBV12-5 and TRBJ1-4, is DARVTQTPRHKVTEMGQEVTMRCQPILGHNTVFWYRQTMMQGLELLAYFRNRAPLDDSGMPKDRFSAEMPDATLATLKIQPSEPRDSAVYFCASGLGQLNEKLFFGSGTQLSVL.

Only a few counts were recorded for this clonotype. V usage is TRBV28 and J usage is TRBJ2-1; 13 bases match TRBD2. CDR1 and CDR2 from the germline V gene are MDHEN and SYDVKM. Losses at the gene ends were 4 bases for V and 9 bases for J; bases not matched to a gene: 6. CDR3 length: 15 residues. CDR3 loop: CASSWTSGSLSEQFF. The CDR3 coding sequence is TGTGCCAGCAGTTGGACTAGCGGGAGTTTGAGTGAGCAGTTCTTC. Combining the CDR3 with reference TRBV28 and TRBJ2-1 gives the whole variable domain DVKVTQSSRYLVKRTGEKVFLECVQDMDHENMFWYRQDPGLGLRLIYFSYDVKMKEKGDIPEGYSVSREKKERFSLILESASTNQTSMYLCASSWTSGSLSEQFFGPGTRLTVL.

CDR3 protein: CATSDWERGRPTDTQYF. The CDR3 DNA is TGTGCCACCAGTGATTGGGAGAGGGGCCGACCCACAGATACGCAGTATTTT. This sequence joins TRBV24-1 and TRBJ2-3; D may correspond to TRBD1 or TRBD2 (5 bases each). Germline CDR1 and CDR2: KGHDR and SFDVKD. Trimming took off 2 bases at V and 2 bases at J, with 16 bases between the two ends. This CDR3 has 17 amino acids.

Regarding this clonotype: At one end, the junction sequence differs from germline, possibly due to a read error. V is TRBV12-3 or TRBV12-4 and J is TRBJ1-4; D gene ambiguous. The CDR3 covers 12 residues. CDR3 nucleotides: TGTGTCAGCAGTTTCGACGGTGAAAAACTGTTTTTT. This encodes CVSSFDGEKLFF.

The CDR3: CASSLGQVYYGYTF. In DNA form, the CDR3 reads TGTGCCAGCAGCTTGGGACAGGTTTACTATGGCTACACCTTC. The chain employs TRBV5-4 and TRBJ1-2, with D possibly TRBD1 on 6 matching bases. Germline assignment: CDR1 SGHNT and CDR2 YYREEE (reference sequence). V gave up 0 bases and J gave up 3 bases, with 9 bases separating them. The CDR3 spans 14 residues. The entire variable domain, with the rest obtained from reference TRBV5-4 and TRBJ1-2, is as follows: ETGVTQSPTHLIKTRGQQVTLRCSSQSGHNTVSWYQQALGQGPQFIFQYYREEENGRGNFPPRFSGLQFPNYSSELNVNALELDDSALYLCASSLGQVYYGYTFGSGTRLTVV.

The table lists this clonotype with many counts. The chain combines TRBV7-6 with TRBJ2-1; 10 bases map to TRBD1. The CDR3 loop spans 16 amino acids. Germline V gene lookup returns CDR1 SGHVS and CDR2 FNYEAQ. J gave up 0 bases and V 5 bases, and 4 bases lay outside the gene matches. The CDR3 nucleotides read TGTGCCAGCAGCCCAAGGACAGGGGGCTCCTACAATGAGCAGTTCTTC. Residues: CASSPRTGGSYNEQFF.